A single sample gave rise to the 27 T cell receptor beta chains below, sequenced in a study of T cells expressing NK-cell markers. Using the 5' RACE reads, TCRdb records one entry per CDR3 protein without DNA. Here the sample table reports about 260,000 distinct CDR3 sequences. The sequenced sample was blood T cells: a sorted CD56 or NKG2C T cell subset, CD4+ or CD8+ T cells, or bulk PBMC T cells (not recorded which). The receptors here all came from a woman between 18 and 75 years old in good health.

This chain links TRBV12-3 or TRBV12-4 with TRBJ2-7; there is no DNA to check the TCRdb D call of TRBD2. This CDR3 contains 15 residues. The CDR3 protein is CASSPSNARGYEQYF.

This chain connects TRBV5-1 to TRBJ2-2. Germline V gene lookup returns CDR1 SGHRS and CDR2 YFSETQ. The CDR3 runs to 14 residues. CDR3 protein: CASSATANTGELFF.

Here the CDR3 reads CSARDPIGRAFGYTF. The genes are TRBV20-1 and TRBJ1-2. The CDR3 is 15 amino acids. Germline V lookup: CDR1 DFQATT, CDR2 SNEGSKA (reference sequence).

The chain combines TRBV20-1 with TRBJ2-1; TCRdb selects TRBD1, and the lack of DNA leaves this call unchecked. Germline V gene lookup returns CDR1 DFQATT and CDR2 SNEGSKA (reference sequence). The CDR3 length is 15 residues. The CDR3 sequence is CSAAGREFSYNEQFF.

The chain recombines TRBV12-5 with TRBJ1-2; TCRdb's D call, TRBD1, is unchecked because there is no DNA. This CDR3 comprises 14 residues. Germline assignment: CDR1 LGHNT and CDR2 FRNRAP. The CDR3: CASAPSGGVYGYTF.

This chain links TRBV28 with TRBJ2-7; with no DNA, the TCRdb D assignment of TRBD2 cannot be verified. The CDR3 length is 14 residues. The germline gives CDR1 MDHEN, CDR2 SYDVKM. The CDR3 loop reads CASSLLLGRYEQYF.

V usage is TRBV7-2 and J usage is TRBJ2-1; checking the TCRdb D call of TRBD1 is not possible without DNA. The CDR3 is made up of 16 amino acids. Germline V lookup: CDR1 SGHTA, CDR2 FQGNSA. The CDR3 spells CASSLGGGRRYNEQFF.

J is TRBJ2-3 and V is TRBV6-1. CDR3 length: 13 residues. Germline V gene lookup returns CDR1 MNHNS and CDR2 SASEGT. The CDR3 here is CASREAGADTQYF.

The V and J genes are TRBV7-2 and TRBJ2-1; TCRdb reports TRBD1, a call that lacks DNA to check it against. This CDR3 has 14 amino acids. Germline V gene lookup returns CDR1 SGHTA and CDR2 FQGNSA. CDR3 in amino acids: CASSYRDRYNEQFF.

The chain carries TRBV28 and TRBJ2-1; TCRdb calls TRBD1, which cannot be checked without DNA. The CDR3 is 14 residues long. Germline values: CDR1 MDHEN, CDR2 SYDVKM. The CDR3 loop reads CASNEAGAYNEQFF.

CDR3 protein: CATSRDRGGYGYTF. V and J are TRBV15 and TRBJ1-2; without DNA, the TCRdb call of TRBD1 cannot be checked. The CDR3 runs to 14 residues. The germline V gene encodes CDR1 LNHNV and CDR2 YYDKDF (reference sequence). Together with reference TRBV15 and TRBJ1-2, the CDR3 gives the full variable domain: DAMVIQNPRYQVTQFGKPVTLSCSQTLNHNVMYWYQQKSSQAPKLLFHYYDKDFNNEADTPDNFQSRRPNTSFCFLDIRSPGLGDTAMYLCATSRDRGGYGYTFGSGTRLTVV.

This rearrangement joins TRBV6-1 to TRBJ2-1; TCRdb outputs TRBD2, but without DNA this stays unchecked. The CDR3 extends over 15 amino acids. Germline loops: CDR1 MNHNS, CDR2 SASEGT. This CDR3 is CASSLLGLGDNEQFF.

This chain uses TRBV20-1 with TRBJ2-4. Per the germline V gene, CDR1 is DFQATT and CDR2 is SNEGSKA (reference sequence). CDR3 length equals 13 residues. This CDR3 is CSARFEVKNIQYF.

The chain couples TRBV6-2 or TRBV6-3 to TRBJ2-7; the D call of TRBD1 rests on TCRdb alone, since no DNA is present to check it. The CDR3 is 16 amino acids. Germline CDR1 and CDR2: MNHEY and SVGEGT. CDR3 protein: CASSYLRATANYEQYF.

V and J are TRBV5-1 and TRBJ2-7; TCRdb gives TRBD1 as the D gene, but with no DNA this cannot be confirmed. CDR3 length: 13 residues. Germline V gene sequence: CDR1 SGHRS, CDR2 YFSETQ. The CDR3: CASSSSPGGWQYF. Based on the CDR3 plus reference TRBV5-1 and TRBJ2-7, the full variable domain is KAGVTQTPRYLIKTRGQQVTLSCSPISGHRSVSWYQQTPGQGLQFLFEYFSETQRNKGNFPGRFSGRQFSNSRSEMNVSTLELGDSALYLCASSSSPGGWQYFGPGTRLTVT.

The J gene is TRBJ1-3, the V gene TRBV7-3. CDR1 is SGHTA, CDR2 FQGTGA, per germline. The CDR3 extends over 13 amino acids. CDR3 residues: CASSPFGGNTIYF.

The CDR3 loop reads CSASFGLFTLAKNIQYF. This chain links TRBV20-1 with TRBJ2-4. CDR3 length: 17 residues. Germline V gene lookup returns CDR1 DFQATT and CDR2 SNEGSKA (reference sequence).

The chain employs TRBV7-9 and TRBJ1-2; the TCRdb call, TRBD1, lacks DNA for checking. The germline gives CDR1 SEHNR, CDR2 FQNEAQ (reference sequence). This CDR3 is 15 amino acids long. The CDR3: CASSARDRSNYGYTF.

J is TRBJ1-1 and V is TRBV6-5; TCRdb picks TRBD1, but there is no DNA to check that call. Germline lookup yields CDR1 MNHEY and CDR2 SVGAGI. The CDR3 is made up of 16 amino acids. CDR3 loop: CASSYSFRELNTEAFF.

The chain joins TRBV12-3 or TRBV12-4 to TRBJ2-2; the TCRdb call, TRBD1, lacks DNA for checking. This CDR3 region has 19 residues. CDR3 sequence: CASSLVVVYGQGRPWELFF.

J is TRBJ2-5 and V is TRBV27; as DNA is missing, the TRBD2 call by TCRdb cannot be tested. The V gene's germline CDR1 is MNHEY and CDR2 SMNVEV (reference sequence). This CDR3 has 14 amino acids. This CDR3 reads CASSPPGTRETQYF.

This rearrangement joins TRBV5-1 to TRBJ2-1; TCRdb indicates TRBD2, and absent DNA this call remains unverified. CDR1 SGHRS and CDR2 YFSETQ come from the germline V gene. The CDR3 runs 14 residues. This CDR3 reads CASSQPTRDNEQFF.

The chain combines TRBV7-6 with TRBJ2-5; TCRdb calls TRBD1, which cannot be checked without DNA. CDR3 size: 16 residues. Germline V gene sequence: CDR1 SGHVS, CDR2 FNYEAQ. The CDR3: CASSTSGQGARETQYF.

The V gene is TRBV7-9, the J gene TRBJ1-5; TCRdb's assignment of TRBD1 cannot be checked, as there is no DNA. CDR1 and CDR2 (germline): SEHNR, FQNEAQ (reference sequence). CDR3 size: 14 residues. CDR3 amino acids: CASSLGQGYQPQHF.

V and J are TRBV20-1 and TRBJ2-5; there is no DNA to check the TCRdb D call of TRBD1. Germline CDR1 and CDR2: DFQATT and SNEGSKA (reference sequence). The CDR3 is 15 residues long. The CDR3 loop is CSARDWTQPQETQYF.

This chain joins TRBV29-1 and TRBJ2-1. Germline lookup yields CDR1 SQVTM and CDR2 ANQGSEA. The CDR3 sequence is 13 residues long. The CDR3 is CSSLDSSYNEQFF.

The CDR3 here is CAWADLHEQFF. The J gene is TRBJ2-1, the V gene TRBV30; TCRdb calls TRBD2, which cannot be checked without DNA. Germline V gives CDR1 GTSNPN, CDR2 SVGIG (reference sequence). CDR3 length: 11 amino acids.